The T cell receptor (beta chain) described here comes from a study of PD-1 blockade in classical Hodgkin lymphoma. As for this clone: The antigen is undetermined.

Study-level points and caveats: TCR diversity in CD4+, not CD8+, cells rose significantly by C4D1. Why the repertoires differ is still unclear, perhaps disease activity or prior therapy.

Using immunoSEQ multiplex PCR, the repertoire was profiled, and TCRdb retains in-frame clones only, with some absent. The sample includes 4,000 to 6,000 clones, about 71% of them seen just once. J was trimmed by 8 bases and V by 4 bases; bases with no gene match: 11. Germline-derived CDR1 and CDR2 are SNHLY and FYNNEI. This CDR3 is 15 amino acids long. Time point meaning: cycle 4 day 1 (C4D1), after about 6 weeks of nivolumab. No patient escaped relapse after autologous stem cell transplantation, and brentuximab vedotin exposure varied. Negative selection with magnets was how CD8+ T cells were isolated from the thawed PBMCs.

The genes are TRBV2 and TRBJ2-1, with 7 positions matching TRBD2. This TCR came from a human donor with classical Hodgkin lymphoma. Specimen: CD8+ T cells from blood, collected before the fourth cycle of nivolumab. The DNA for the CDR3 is TGTGCCAGCAGTGGGGGCTGGGCGGGAGACTATGAGCAGTTCTTC. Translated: CASSGGWAGDYEQFF.